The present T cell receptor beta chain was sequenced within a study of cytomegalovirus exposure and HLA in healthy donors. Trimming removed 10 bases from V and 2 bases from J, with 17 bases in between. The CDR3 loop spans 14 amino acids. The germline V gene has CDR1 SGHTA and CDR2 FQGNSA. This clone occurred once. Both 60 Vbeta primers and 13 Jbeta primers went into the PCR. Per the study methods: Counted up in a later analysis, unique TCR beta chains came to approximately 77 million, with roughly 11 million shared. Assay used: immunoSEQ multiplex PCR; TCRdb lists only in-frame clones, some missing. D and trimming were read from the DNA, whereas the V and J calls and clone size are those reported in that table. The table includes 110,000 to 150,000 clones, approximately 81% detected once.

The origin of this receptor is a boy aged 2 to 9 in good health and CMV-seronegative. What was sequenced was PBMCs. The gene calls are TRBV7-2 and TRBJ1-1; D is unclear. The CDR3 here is CATSQTLRNTEAFF. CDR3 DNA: TGTGCCACCTCGCAAACTCTTAGAAACACTGAAGCTTTCTTT. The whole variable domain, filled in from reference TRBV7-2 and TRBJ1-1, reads GAGVSQSPSNKVTEKGKDVELRCDPISGHTALYWYRQSLGQGLEFLIYFQGNSAPDKSGLPSDRFSAERTGGSVSTLTIQRTQQEDSAVYLCATSQTLRNTEAFFGQGTRLTVV.